The 22 T cell receptor beta chains in this list originate from one sample, sequenced in a study of cytomegalovirus exposure and HLA in healthy donors. Both 60 Vbeta primers and 13 Jbeta primers went into the PCR. Assay used: immunoSEQ multiplex PCR; TCRdb lists only in-frame clones, some missing. The top ten clones hold approximately 3% of a sample with 50,000 or so clones, under 90% of them seen once. Sample: PBMCs. These TCRs come from a woman aged 18-35 years in good health and CMV-seronegative.

Comment on this clone: This specimen includes other DNA sequences encoding the same CDR3. The CDR3 region is CASSRLVQGEQFF. The DNA of the CDR3 is TGCGCCAGCAGTCGACTCGTCCAGGGTGAGCAGTTCTTC. V is TRBV4-1 and J is TRBJ2-1; D perhaps matches TRBD1 (5 bases). Per germline, CDR1 MGHRA and CDR2 YSYEKL. V shed 6 bases and J shed 9 bases, with 15 bases lying between them. This CDR3 is 13 amino acids long.

The genes are TRBV6-5 and TRBJ1-1; D unresolved. CDR1 MNHEY and CDR2 SVGAGI come from the germline V gene. The CDR3 consists of 15 residues. Trimming shortened V by 4 bases and J by 4 bases, and 16 bases separated the two germline ends. CDR3 in DNA: TGTGCCAGCAGTTGGGCGCTGGGAGTGAGCACTGAAGCTTTCTTT. Protein product: CASSWALGVSTEAFF.

J is TRBJ2-1 and V is TRBV5-1, with TRBD2 identical over 9 bases. The CDR3 consists of 16 residues. V was pared by 0 bases and J by 4 bases, with 5 bases of the junction left unmatched. In germline, CDR1 is SGHRS, CDR2 YFSETQ. The CDR3 loop reads CASSLDTAGGYNEQFF. CDR3 nucleotide sequence: TGCGCCAGCAGCTTGGATACAGCGGGAGGTTACAATGAGCAGTTCTTC.

V and J are TRBV30 and TRBJ1-5; 7 positions agree with TRBD1. Germline CDR1 reads GTSNPN; CDR2 reads SVGIG (reference sequence). CDR3 size: 13 residues. Germline trimming cut 1 base from V and 7 bases from J; bases unmatched to any gene: 4. CDR3 nucleotides: TGTGCCTGGAGTGGCACAGGGGTCCAGCCCCAGCATTTT. It specifies CAWSGTGVQPQHF.

J is TRBJ2-5 and V is TRBV19; 10 positions match TRBD1. Germline V gene lookup returns CDR1 LNHDA and CDR2 SQIVND (reference sequence). Unmatched junction bases numbered 8, after V lost 8 bases and J lost 5 bases. The CDR3 runs 14 residues. The CDR3 DNA reads TGTGCCAGTTCCCCGGGACAGGGGTGGGAGACCCAGTACTTC. This gives the protein CASSPGQGWETQYF.

The chain joins TRBV10-3 to TRBJ1-2; D may be TRBD1 (5 bases). Between the trimmed V and J ends, which lost 7 bases and 5 bases, there was a span of 17 bases. This CDR3 is built from 14 residues. The germline gives CDR1 ENHRY, CDR2 SYGVKD. CDR3 nucleotides: TGTGCCATCAAAGGGGTTGGAGCATTTTATGGCTACACCTTC. Translation gives CAIKGVGAFYGYTF.

CDR3 sequence: CSVEMGGGQPQHF. CDR3 bases: TGCAGCGTTGAGATGGGGGGTGGGCAGCCCCAGCATTTT. V usage is TRBV29-1 and J usage is TRBJ1-5; tentatively, D is TRBD1 (5 bases). The CDR3 extends over 13 amino acids. Germline CDR1 reads SQVTM; CDR2 reads ANQGSEA. Trimming took off 3 bases at V and 7 bases at J, with 13 bases between the two ends.

This clone turned up a few times. The CDR3 DNA sequence: TGTGCCAGCAGCGTCCGAGGTAGCGGACGGTACAATGAGCAGTTCTTC. As protein: CASSVRGSGRYNEQFF. The genes are TRBV11-2 and TRBJ2-1; D perhaps matches TRBD2 (6 bases). There are 16 residues in the CDR3. Germline V gives CDR1 SGHAT, CDR2 FQNNGV. Trimming removed 5 bases at V and 4 bases at J, with 18 bases between. The entire variable domain, with the rest obtained from reference TRBV11-2 and TRBJ2-1, is as follows: EAGVAQSPRYKIIEKRQSVAFWCNPISGHATLYWYQQILGQGPKLLIQFQNNGVVDDSQLPKDRFSAERLKGVDSTLKIQPAKLEDSAVYLCASSVRGSGRYNEQFFGPGTRLTVL.

CDR3 sequence reads: CASSLTGGGGTEAFF. The CDR3 bases are TGTGCCAGCAGCCTTACAGGGGGCGGGGGCACTGAAGCTTTCTTT. The rearrangement links TRBV28 to TRBJ1-1; 9 bases are shared with TRBD1. CDR1 is MDHEN, CDR2 SYDVKM, per germline. The CDR3 has 15 residues. V dropped 6 bases and J dropped 4; count of bases not matched to a gene: 9.

As for this clone: The junction departs from germline at one end; a sequencing error may be responsible. This rearrangement joins TRBV6-1 to TRBJ2-4; 12 bases align to TRBD2. Germline values: CDR1 MNHNS, CDR2 SASEGT. The length of the CDR3 is 16 residues. In DNA form, the CDR3 reads TGTGCCAGCAGTGAGACTAGCGGGAGAGGTTATAACAGTCAGTACTTC. Translated, it gives CASSETSGRGYNSQYF.

The gene calls are TRBV28 and TRBJ1-6, with D maybe TRBD1 (5 bases). The ends were cut back, 10 bases at V and 3 bases at J, with 13 bases in the middle. CDR3 length: 14 residues. CDR1 is MDHEN, CDR2 SYDVKM, per germline. The DNA of the CDR3 is TGTGCCATACAGGAAAAGCTCTATAATTCACCCCTCCACTTT. Its protein is CAIQEKLYNSPLHF.

Turning to this clone: A read error may account for a junction end that differs from germline. CDR3 residues: CSSKAGGNYGYTF. DNA for the CDR3: TGTTCCAGCAAGGCAGGGGGAAATTATGGCTACACCTTC. This chain uses TRBV7-9 with TRBJ1-2; 7 bases are shared with TRBD1. The CDR3 totals 13 residues. Germline V gives CDR1 SEHNR, CDR2 FQNEAQ (reference sequence).

This clone occurred once. The chain joins TRBV14 to TRBJ2-3; the D is unclear. Germline-derived CDR1 and CDR2 are SGHDN and FVKESK. The length of the CDR3 is 15 residues. Trimming removed 4 bases at V and 0 bases at J, with 11 bases between. CDR3: CASSPRLDSTDTQYF. Here the CDR3 DNA reads TGTGCCAGCAGCCCCCGACTGGATAGCACAGATACGCAGTATTTT.

As to this clone: The junction departs from the called germline gene at one end, perhaps through a read error. CDR3 sequence reads: CSSSLALQLRDRANNEQFF. DNA for the CDR3: TGTTCCAGCAGCTTAGCTTTACAACTCCGGGACAGGGCTAACAATGAGCAGTTCTTC. The rearrangement uses TRBV7-9 and TRBJ2-1, with 9 bases identical to TRBD1. Germline CDR1 is SEHNR and CDR2 is FQNEAQ (reference sequence). The CDR3 loop spans 19 amino acids.

The V gene is TRBV27, the J gene TRBJ1-5, with TRBD1 as a possible D gene (6 bases). Looked up from germline, CDR1 is MNHEY and CDR2 is SMNVEV (reference sequence). CDR3 size: 14 residues. V was clipped by 5 bases and J by 3 bases, with 11 bases between them. The CDR3 is CASSPGQFNQPQHF. Here the CDR3 DNA reads TGTGCCAGCAGTCCCGGACAGTTCAATCAGCCCCAGCATTTT.

The chain uses TRBV19 and TRBJ1-4, with D tentatively TRBD1 (5 bases). CDR3 length: 14 amino acids. Trimming removed 2 bases at V and 7 bases at J, with 11 bases between. The germline V gene has CDR1 LNHDA and CDR2 SQIVND (reference sequence). This CDR3 reads CASSIPGVREKLFF. The CDR3 DNA follows: TGTGCCAGTAGTATACCGGGGGTCCGTGAAAAACTGTTTTTT.

This chain joins TRBV7-8 and TRBJ2-5, with TRBD2 identical over 14 bases. The CDR3 covers 17 residues. The germline gives CDR1 SGHVS, CDR2 FQNEAQ. The junction had 11 bases not matched to a gene; V was cut back by 6 bases and J by 5 bases. The chain's CDR3 is CASRPGLAGVLLETQYF. The CDR3 DNA follows: TGTGCCAGCAGACCGGGACTAGCGGGAGTTTTGCTCGAGACCCAGTACTTC.

J is TRBJ2-5 and V is TRBV5-1; 10 nucleotides match TRBD1. This CDR3 has 13 residues. Germline-derived CDR1 and CDR2 are SGHRS and YFSETQ. The ends lost 0 bases at V and 11 bases at J; junction bases unmatched: 4. CDR3 loop: CASSLGTGGEQYF. The CDR3 DNA sequence: TGCGCCAGCAGCTTGGGGACAGGGGGGGAGCAGTACTTC.

The chain employs TRBV28 and TRBJ2-6; D remains unclear. The V gene's germline CDR1 is MDHEN and CDR2 SYDVKM. CDR3 length: 12 amino acids. V was clipped by 11 bases and J by 0 bases, with 5 bases between them. The CDR3 here is CAAASGANVLTF. CDR3 DNA sequence: TGTGCCGCGGCCTCTGGGGCCAACGTCCTGACTTTC.

The gene calls are TRBV7-8 and TRBJ1-1; D is undetermined. CDR3 size: 12 residues. Trimming cost V 1 base and J 7 bases, with 7 bases left between them. Germline assignment: CDR1 SGHVS and CDR2 FQNEAQ. The CDR3 is CASSLGENEAFF. The CDR3 bases are TGTGCCAGCAGCTTAGGGGAGAATGAAGCTTTCTTT.

The rearrangement uses TRBV5-6 and TRBJ2-1; unclear D gene. V was shortened by 0 bases and J by 5 bases, with 9 bases between the two germline ends. CDR3 size: 14 residues. Per the germline V gene, CDR1 is SGHDT and CDR2 is YYEEEE. The CDR3 sequence is CASSLVPENNEQFF. CDR3 nucleotides: TGTGCCAGCAGCTTGGTCCCAGAAAACAATGAGCAGTTCTTC.

In DNA, the CDR3 is TGTGCCAGCAGCAGGGGGCCCAACTCCTACGAGCAGTACTTC. This sequence encodes CASSRGPNSYEQYF. The chain carries TRBV2 and TRBJ2-7, with TRBD1 identical over 8 bases. The V and J ends lost 6 bases and 0 bases, in that order; junction bases with no gene match: 4. Germline CDR1 SNHLY, CDR2 FYNNEI. This CDR3 contains 14 residues.